The present T cell receptor (beta chain) was sequenced within a study of blood T cell repertoires in COVID-19. As for the study in general: The United States, Italy and Spain supplied acute and convalescent COVID-19 samples. Sample material is recorded as cDNA or gDNA derived from T cells, B-cell-depleted T cells, or PBMCs.

In the study's own analysis: For nucleated cells, counts were estimated from reference gene primer amplification. Here immunoSEQ multiplex PCR was the method, and the copy in TCRdb shows in-frame clones only, minus some. V, J and clone size are those of that table, while D and trimming were read from the DNA. The sample carries 300,000 to 400,000 clones, about 87% recorded once. The table lists this clone with a count of one. Patients at the Seattle site were enrolled during active infection and followed longitudinally. Germline lookup yields CDR1 SGHRS and CDR2 YFSETQ. The CDR3 has 14 residues. V dropped 0 bases and J dropped 6 bases, with 9 bases sitting between them.

The origin of this receptor is a woman aged 45-60 years with COVID-19, enrolled during active disease. Sequenced sample: peripheral blood. The chain uses TRBV5-1 and TRBJ1-4; weak D call: TRBD1 (5 bases). As DNA, the CDR3 is TGCGCCAGCAGCTTGGGGCCCAGGGATGAAAAACTGTTTTTT. This codes for CASSLGPRDEKLFF.